The 31 T cell receptor beta chains below all came from one sample that was sequenced in a study of response to subunit inactivated influenza vaccine. TCRdb called the RT-PCR reads again in MiXCR, with one record for every CDR3 protein. The sample carries 560,000 or so distinct CDR3 sequences, around 8% recorded once. The sequencing here drew on PBMCs from blood, taken roughly 24 months after vaccination. The receptors originated from a man in his fifties or sixties who received an inactivated influenza vaccine.

In its sample, this clonotype was seen a few times. The chain joins TRBV7-2 to TRBJ2-7, with TRBD2 matching 12 bases. The CDR3 extends over 15 amino acids. Germline V lookup: CDR1 SGHTA, CDR2 FQGNSA. The trim removed 5 bases at V and 3 bases at J, leaving 5 bases unmatched. In nucleotides, the CDR3 is TGTGCCAGCAGCCCACGGGGACTAGCGGGCTACGAGCAGTACTTC. Its translation is CASSPRGLAGYEQYF.

This clonotype was observed a few times. This rearrangement joins TRBV7-2 to TRBJ2-7, with 11 positions matching TRBD2. The V and J ends lost 4 bases and 2 bases, in that order; junction bases with no gene match: 7. This CDR3 spans 16 amino acids. Germline CDR1 and CDR2: SGHTA and FQGNSA. The CDR3 is CASSSTLLAGAYEQYF. The CDR3 nucleotides are TGTGCCAGCAGCTCGACCTTACTAGCGGGAGCCTACGAGCAGTACTTC.

In its sample, this clonotype was seen many times. J is TRBJ2-5 and V is TRBV3-1; D not certain. V was cut by 5 bases and J by 5 bases, with 15 bases left in between. CDR1 LGHDT and CDR2 YNNKEL come from the germline V gene (reference sequence). The CDR3 extends over 14 amino acids. The CDR3 spells CASSTRKWTETQYF. CDR3 DNA: TGTGCCAGCAGCACCCGAAAGTGGACGGAGACCCAGTACTTC.

The chain recombines TRBV20-1 with TRBJ1-2; possible D gene TRBD1, 5 bases. The CDR3 length is 12 residues. Germline V gene sequence: CDR1 DFQATT, CDR2 SNEGSKA (reference sequence). The V end lost 5 bases, the J end lost 2 bases, and 9 bases lay between the germline ends. This CDR3 reads CSAPDRNYGYTF. In DNA form, the CDR3 reads TGCAGTGCTCCAGACAGAAACTATGGCTACACCTTC.

This clonotype was found a few times. The rearrangement joins TRBV20-1 to TRBJ2-3, with 9 positions matching TRBD1. This CDR3 is 13 amino acids long. The ends lost 3 bases at V and 6 bases at J; junction bases unmatched: 4. Per the germline V gene, CDR1 is DFQATT and CDR2 is SNEGSKA (reference sequence). CDR3: CSARTGGVDTQYF. The CDR3 bases are TGCAGTGCTAGGACAGGGGGAGTGGATACGCAGTATTTT.

This clonotype has a count of ten or more. V is TRBV15 and J is TRBJ2-7; 8 positions match TRBD1. V was pared by 1 base and J by 4 bases, with 9 bases of the junction left unmatched. The germline CDR1 and CDR2 sequences are LNHNV and YYDKDF (reference sequence). This CDR3 spans 16 amino acids. CDR3 sequence: CATSRASSTGVYEQYF. CDR3 nucleotides: TGTGCCACCAGCAGAGCCTCATCGACAGGGGTTTACGAGCAGTACTTC.

This clonotype was counted between two and nine times. The chain couples TRBV18 to TRBJ2-1; D uncertain. V was pared by 2 bases and J by 9 bases, with 11 bases between. Germline loops: CDR1 KGHSH, CDR2 LQKENI. CDR3 length equals 13 residues. The CDR3 reads CASSPSLESEQFF. The CDR3 nucleotides read TGTGCCAGCTCACCAAGCCTGGAGAGTGAGCAGTTCTTC.

The gene calls are TRBV5-6 and TRBJ2-2; the match to TRBD2 covers 16 bases. V shed 3 bases and J 5 bases; nucleotides not matched to a gene: 7. Germline V gene data show CDR1 as SGHDT and CDR2 as YYEEEE. The CDR3 sequence is 18 residues long. The CDR3 nucleotides are TGTGCCAGCAGCTCACCGGGACTAGCGGGGGGGCGAACCGGGGAGCTGTTTTTT. Translated: CASSSPGLAGGRTGELFF.

This clonotype has only a few counts. The rearrangement uses TRBV5-1 and TRBJ1-5; D is unresolved. The CDR3 is made up of 15 amino acids. V was shortened by 0 bases and J by 5 bases, with 12 bases between the two germline ends. CDR1 and CDR2 (germline): SGHRS, YFSETQ. The DNA of the CDR3 is TGCGCCAGCAGCTTGGAGCCAGGTCCAGATCAGCCCCAGCATTTT. Translating gives CASSLEPGPDQPQHF.

V usage is TRBV20-1 and J usage is TRBJ2-7; 8 bases line up with TRBD1. The CDR3 sequence is 15 residues long. Germline loops: CDR1 DFQATT, CDR2 SNEGSKA (reference sequence). Germline trimming cut 6 bases from V and 1 base from J; bases unmatched to any gene: 11. CDR3: CSATSDRVGSYEQYF. CDR3 in DNA: TGCAGTGCCACTTCGGACAGGGTCGGGTCCTACGAGCAGTACTTC.

This clonotype has just a few counts. The V gene is TRBV11-2, the J gene TRBJ2-7, with D maybe TRBD1 (5 bases). The length of the CDR3 is 14 residues. CDR1 is SGHAT, CDR2 FQNNGV, per germline. V was shortened by 1 base and J by 7 bases, with 14 bases between the two germline ends. The CDR3 DNA reads TGTGCCAGCAGCTTAGTCCAGGGTTTCTTTGAGCAGTACTTC. As protein: CASSLVQGFFEQYF.

This clonotype has just a few counts. CDR3 nucleotides: TGCGCCAGCAGCCAAGTGGAGAACACCGGGGAGCTGTTTTTT. Its translation is CASSQVENTGELFF. This chain uses TRBV4-1 with TRBJ2-2; D remains ambiguous. The CDR3 totals 14 residues. V lost 1 base, J lost 1 base, and 4 bases lay in between. Germline CDR1 is MGHRA and CDR2 is YSYEKL.

Many counts were recorded for this clonotype. The gene calls are TRBV20-1 and TRBJ2-1, with 9 nucleotides matching TRBD2. The junction had 8 bases not matched to a gene; V was cut back by 4 bases and J by 4 bases. This CDR3 has 15 residues. CDR1 is DFQATT, CDR2 SNEGSKA, per germline (reference sequence). The CDR3 DNA reads TGCAGTGCTACCTACAGCGGGAGGAATTACAATGAGCAGTTCTTC. Translation: CSATYSGRNYNEQFF.

The V gene is TRBV6-2 or TRBV6-3, the J gene TRBJ1-2; 8 nucleotides agree with TRBD1. CDR1 is MNHEY and CDR2 is SVGEGT in the germline V gene. The CDR3 totals 14 residues. The ends lost 7 bases at V and 0 bases at J; junction bases unmatched: 4. CDR3 bases: TGTGCCAGCATACAGGGGGGAGCTAACTATGGCTACACCTTC. Residues: CASIQGGANYGYTF.

This clonotype was counted a few times. This chain joins TRBV5-5 and TRBJ2-7; D is unresolved. V was shortened by 4 bases and J by 7 bases, with 18 bases between the two germline ends. Germline V gives CDR1 SGHKS, CDR2 YYEKEE (reference sequence). This CDR3 spans 14 amino acids. The CDR3 DNA follows: TGTGCCAGCAGCAACACAAGACATGCCATTGAGCAGTACTTC. Translated: CASSNTRHAIEQYF. Combining the CDR3 with reference TRBV5-5 and TRBJ2-7 gives the whole variable domain DAGVTQSPTHLIKTRGQQVTLRCSPISGHKSVSWYQQVLGQGPQFIFQYYEKEERGRGNFPDRFSARQFPNYSSELNVNALLLGDSALYLCASSNTRHAIEQYFGPGTRLTVT.

Only a few counts were recorded for this clonotype. The chain has TRBV4-3 and TRBJ2-3; TRBD2 agrees at 10 bases. Germline V lookup: CDR1 LGHNA, CDR2 YSLEER. J lost 2 bases, V lost 1 base, and 9 bases had no gene match. The CDR3 length is 18 residues. The CDR3 DNA reads as TGCGCCAGCAGCCAAGCCTCTAGCGGGAGTCATTTCACAGATACGCAGTATTTT. It codes for CASSQASSGSHFTDTQYF.

This clonotype was seen at least ten times. The chain uses TRBV12-5 and TRBJ2-1, with D unclear. Trimming shortened V by 6 bases and J by 4 bases, and 4 bases separated the two germline ends. This CDR3 has 11 amino acids. CDR1 is LGHNT, CDR2 FRNRAP, per germline. The CDR3, as DNA: TGTGCTAGTGGACGATACAATGAGCAGTTCTTC. Protein: CASGRYNEQFF.

The gene calls are TRBV5-1 and TRBJ2-7; 7 nucleotides agree with TRBD1. The J segment lost 1 base and the V segment lost 5 bases, leaving 9 bases of the junction unmatched. This CDR3 contains 15 residues. The germline V gene has CDR1 SGHRS and CDR2 YFSETQ. This chain's CDR3 is CASRGAGTASYEQYF. Written as DNA, the CDR3 is TGCGCCAGCAGAGGGGCCGGGACAGCTTCCTACGAGCAGTACTTC.

This clonotype was picked up a small number of times. The chain employs TRBV2 and TRBJ1-1, with D perhaps TRBD1 (5 bases). Germline V CDR1 and CDR2: SNHLY, FYNNEI. The V end lost 4 bases, the J end lost 11 bases, and 17 bases lay between the germline ends. The CDR3 consists of 13 residues. In DNA form, the CDR3 reads TGTGCCAGCAGTGGTCTCGCCGAGGGGAGGGCTTTCTTT. Its protein is CASSGLAEGRAFF.

This CDR3 is CASTARDRRGQPQHF. As DNA, the CDR3 is TGTGCCAGCACAGCACGGGACAGGAGGGGTCAGCCCCAGCATTTT. V gene TRBV2 combines with J gene TRBJ1-5, with 8 bases that match TRBD1. The length of the CDR3 is 15 residues. Per the germline V gene, CDR1 is SNHLY and CDR2 is FYNNEI. The V segment lost 7 bases and the J segment 6 bases; nucleotides outside the gene matches: 11.

This sequence joins TRBV7-2 and TRBJ1-1; D call uncertain. Germline lookup yields CDR1 SGHTA and CDR2 FQGNSA. Trimming cost V 5 bases and J 7 bases, with 11 bases left between them. The CDR3 length is 12 residues. CDR3 sequence: CASSLVKSEAFF. Here the CDR3 DNA reads TGTGCCAGCAGCCTAGTTAAAAGTGAAGCTTTCTTT.

This clonotype came up a few times. V is TRBV28 and J is TRBJ2-1, with D perhaps TRBD2 (5 bases). Germline V gives CDR1 MDHEN, CDR2 SYDVKM. CDR3 length: 16 residues. Trimming removed 5 bases from V and 8 bases from J, with 22 bases in between. The CDR3 is CASSLLEGSASDEQFF. Written as DNA, the CDR3 is TGTGCCAGCAGTCTCCTCGAGGGCTCTGCGTCTGATGAGCAGTTCTTC.

The J gene is TRBJ2-7, the V gene TRBV9; D gene uncertain. V lost 3 bases and J 2 bases, leaving 6 bases between the germline ends. The CDR3 extends over 12 amino acids. From germline, CDR1 is SGDLS and CDR2 YYNGEE. The CDR3 bases are TGTGCCAGCAGCGCCACCGCCTACGAGCAGTACTTC. Residues: CASSATAYEQYF.

Only a few counts were recorded for this clonotype. This chain links TRBV2 with TRBJ1-5, with D unclear. Deletions cut 4 bases from V and 7 bases from J, with 11 bases between. This CDR3 has 13 amino acids. Germline assignment: CDR1 SNHLY and CDR2 FYNNEI. CDR3 protein: CASSGGGRQPQHF. The CDR3 DNA follows: TGTGCCAGCAGTGGAGGCGGGCGACAGCCCCAGCATTTT.

Comments on this clonotype: A read error may be the cause here, since a much bigger clone is one base away. The chain is built from TRBV5-5 and TRBJ2-2; D call uncertain. The germline V and J ends were trimmed by 1 base and 7 bases, with 11 bases remaining between them. This CDR3 region has 14 residues. CDR1 is SGHKS and CDR2 is YYEKEE in the germline V gene (reference sequence). CDR3 protein: CASSLTSYDGELFF. The CDR3 bases are TGTGCCAGCAGCTTGACTTCGTACGACGGGGAGCTGTTTTTT.

This clonotype was observed many times. The J gene is TRBJ1-1, the V gene TRBV27, with a tentative D call TRBD1 (5 bases). Germline loops: CDR1 MNHEY, CDR2 SMNVEV (reference sequence). V was pared by 4 bases and J by 1 base, with 19 bases between. The CDR3 is made up of 17 amino acids. CDR3 in DNA: TGTGCCAGCAGTTCCAACCCCAGGGACCAGAGGAACACTGAAGCTTTCTTT. Its protein product is CASSSNPRDQRNTEAFF.

V gene TRBV5-1 combines with J gene TRBJ2-7; unclear D gene. The V end was cut by 0 bases, the J end by 4 bases, with 8 bases between. Germline CDR1 SGHRS, CDR2 YFSETQ. The CDR3 runs 13 residues. The CDR3 bases are TGCGCCAGCAGCTTGGGGACGTTGTACGAGCAGTACTTC. Translation gives CASSLGTLYEQYF.

The chain links TRBV2 to TRBJ2-5; a possible D gene is TRBD1 (5 bases). V lost 8 bases and J lost 6, with 13 bases in between. From germline, CDR1 is SNHLY and CDR2 FYNNEI. The CDR3 covers 12 residues. The CDR3 nucleotides read TGTGCCAGCTCTGCAGGGCTACAGACCCAGTACTTC. This codes for CASSAGLQTQYF.

The rearrangement uses TRBV20-1 and TRBJ1-3; D is uncertain. V lost 0 bases to trimming and J lost 1 base, with 13 bases between them. Germline assignment: CDR1 DFQATT and CDR2 SNEGSKA (reference sequence). CDR3 length equals 16 residues. CDR3 in amino acids: CSARDSGGSSGNTIYF. DNA for the CDR3: TGCAGTGCTAGAGACTCCGGCGGGTCTTCTGGAAACACCATATATTTT.

This clonotype has a handful of counts. This chain connects TRBV28 to TRBJ2-7; perhaps TRBD1 as D (6 bases). Trimming stripped 6 bases from V and 2 bases from J, with 20 bases between. The germline CDR1 and CDR2 sequences are MDHEN and SYDVKM. The CDR3 runs 16 residues. The CDR3 reads CASSLNTGHRTYEQYF. Written as DNA, the CDR3 is TGTGCCAGCAGCCTAAATACGGGACACAGGACCTACGAGCAGTACTTC.

The V and J genes are TRBV7-8 and TRBJ1-1; D is undetermined. V was cut by 4 bases and J by 1 base, with 22 bases left in between. The CDR3 extends over 18 amino acids. Germline lookup yields CDR1 SGHVS and CDR2 FQNEAQ. CDR3 region: CASSSARWGLRRNTEAFF. The CDR3 bases are TGTGCCAGCAGCTCCGCCCGCTGGGGTTTGAGGAGGAACACTGAAGCTTTCTTT.